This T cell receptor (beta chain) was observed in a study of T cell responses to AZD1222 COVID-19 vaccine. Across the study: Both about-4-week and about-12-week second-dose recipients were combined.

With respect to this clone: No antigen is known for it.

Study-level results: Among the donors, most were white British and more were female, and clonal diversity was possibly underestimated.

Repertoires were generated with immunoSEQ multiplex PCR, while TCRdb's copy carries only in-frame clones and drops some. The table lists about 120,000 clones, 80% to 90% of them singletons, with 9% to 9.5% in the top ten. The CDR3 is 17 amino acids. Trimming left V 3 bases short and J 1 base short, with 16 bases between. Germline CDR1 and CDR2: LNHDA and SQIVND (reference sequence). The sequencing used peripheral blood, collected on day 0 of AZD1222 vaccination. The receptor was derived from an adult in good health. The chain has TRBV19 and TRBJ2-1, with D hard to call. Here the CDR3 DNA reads TGTGCCAGTAGTATTCCCCTATCGTCTACGTCCTACAATGAGCAGTTCTTC. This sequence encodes CASSIPLSSTSYNEQFF.